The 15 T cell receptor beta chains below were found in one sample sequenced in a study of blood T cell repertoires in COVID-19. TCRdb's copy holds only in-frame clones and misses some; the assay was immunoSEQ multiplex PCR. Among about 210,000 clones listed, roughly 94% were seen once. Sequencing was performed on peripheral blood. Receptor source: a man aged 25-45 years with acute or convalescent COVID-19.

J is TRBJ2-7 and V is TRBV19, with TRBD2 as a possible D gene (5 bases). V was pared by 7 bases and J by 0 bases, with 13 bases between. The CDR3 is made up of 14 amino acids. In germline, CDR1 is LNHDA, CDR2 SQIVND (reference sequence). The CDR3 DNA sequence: TGTGCCAGTAATCCGTCGGGGAACTCCTACGAGCAGTACTTC. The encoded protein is CASNPSGNSYEQYF.

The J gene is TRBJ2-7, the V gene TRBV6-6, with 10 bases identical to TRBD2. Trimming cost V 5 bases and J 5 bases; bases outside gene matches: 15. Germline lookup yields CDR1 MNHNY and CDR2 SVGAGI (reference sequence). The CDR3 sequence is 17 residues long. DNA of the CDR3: TGTGCCAGCAGTCCCGGGACTAGCGCGGTCGATATCCACGAGCAGTACTTC. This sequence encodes CASSPGTSAVDIHEQYF.

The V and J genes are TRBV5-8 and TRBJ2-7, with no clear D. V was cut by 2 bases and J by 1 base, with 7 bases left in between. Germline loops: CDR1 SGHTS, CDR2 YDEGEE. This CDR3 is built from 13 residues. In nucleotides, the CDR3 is TGTGCCAGCAGCTTTGGCTTTTCCTACGAGCAGTACTTC. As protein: CASSFGFSYEQYF.

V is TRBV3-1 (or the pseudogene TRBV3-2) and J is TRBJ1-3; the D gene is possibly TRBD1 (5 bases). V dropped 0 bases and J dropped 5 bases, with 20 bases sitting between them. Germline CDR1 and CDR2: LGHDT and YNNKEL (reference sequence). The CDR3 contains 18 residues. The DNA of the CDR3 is TGTGCCAGCAGCCAAGATTGGTCAGGGAGGCCCTTCCGAAACACCATATATTTT. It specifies CASSQDWSGRPFRNTIYF.

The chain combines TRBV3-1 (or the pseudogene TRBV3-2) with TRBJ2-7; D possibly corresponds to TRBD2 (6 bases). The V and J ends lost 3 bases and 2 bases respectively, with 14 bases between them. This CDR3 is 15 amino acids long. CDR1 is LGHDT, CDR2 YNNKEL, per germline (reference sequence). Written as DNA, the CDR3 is TGTGCCAGCAGCCAGCTTCTTAGCGGCCCCTACGAGCAGTACTTC. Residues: CASSQLLSGPYEQYF.

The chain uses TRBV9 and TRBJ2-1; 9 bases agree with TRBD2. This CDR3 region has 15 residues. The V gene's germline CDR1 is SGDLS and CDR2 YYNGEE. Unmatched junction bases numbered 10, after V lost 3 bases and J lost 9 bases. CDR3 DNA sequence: TGTGCCAGCAGCGACCCTGGGCGGGGGGGCCTTGAGCAGTTCTTC. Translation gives CASSDPGRGGLEQFF.

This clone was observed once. The DNA for the CDR3 is TGTGCCAGCAGGCCCCCCTTAAGGACAGGGTACGAGCAGTACTTC. This codes for CASRPPLRTGYEQYF. The chain recombines TRBV7-9 with TRBJ2-7; 8 bases map to TRBD1. The ends lost 6 bases at V and 4 bases at J; junction bases unmatched: 11. This CDR3 has 15 amino acids. Germline CDR1 SEHNR, CDR2 FQNEAQ (reference sequence).

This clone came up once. The CDR3 DNA reads as TGTGCCAGCAGCGTTCAGGGTCTAACTAATCAGCCCCAGCATTTT. Translating it yields CASSVQGLTNQPQHF. The genes are TRBV2 and TRBJ1-5; TRBD1 might be the D (5 bases). The CDR3 covers 15 residues. Trimming shortened V by 6 bases and J by 4 bases, and 16 bases separated the two germline ends. Looked up from germline, CDR1 is SNHLY and CDR2 is FYNNEI.

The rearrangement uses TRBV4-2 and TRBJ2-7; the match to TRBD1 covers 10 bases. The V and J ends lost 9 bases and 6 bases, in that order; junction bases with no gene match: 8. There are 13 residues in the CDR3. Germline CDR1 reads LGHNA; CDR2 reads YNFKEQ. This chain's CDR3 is CASNRDRGLEQYF. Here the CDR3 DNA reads TGTGCCAGTAACCGGGACAGGGGTCTCGAGCAGTACTTC.

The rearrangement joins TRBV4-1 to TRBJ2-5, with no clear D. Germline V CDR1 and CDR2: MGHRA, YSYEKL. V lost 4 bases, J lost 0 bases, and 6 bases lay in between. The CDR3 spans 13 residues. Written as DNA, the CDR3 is TGCGCCAGCAGCCGCGGCAACCAAGAGACCCAGTACTTC. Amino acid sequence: CASSRGNQETQYF.

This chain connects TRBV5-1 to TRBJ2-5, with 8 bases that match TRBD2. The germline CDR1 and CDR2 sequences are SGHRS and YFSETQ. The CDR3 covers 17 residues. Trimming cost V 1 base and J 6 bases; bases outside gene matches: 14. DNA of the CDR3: TGCGCCAGCAGCTTGACGGTAGGGCTAGCGGGCCCCCAGACCCAGTACTTC. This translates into CASSLTVGLAGPQTQYF.

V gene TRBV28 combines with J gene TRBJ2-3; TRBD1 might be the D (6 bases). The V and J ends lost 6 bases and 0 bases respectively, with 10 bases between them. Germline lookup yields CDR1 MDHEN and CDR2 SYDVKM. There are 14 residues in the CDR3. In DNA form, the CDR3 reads TGTGCCAGCAGGCCAGGGGCTAGCACAGATACGCAGTATTTT. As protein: CASRPGASTDTQYF.

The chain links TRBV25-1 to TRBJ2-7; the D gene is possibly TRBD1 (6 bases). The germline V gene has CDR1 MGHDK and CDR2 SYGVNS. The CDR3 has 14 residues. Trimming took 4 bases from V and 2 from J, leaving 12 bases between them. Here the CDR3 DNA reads TGTGCCAGCAGTGGTTACAGGGCCCCCTACGAGCAGTACTTC. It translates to CASSGYRAPYEQYF.

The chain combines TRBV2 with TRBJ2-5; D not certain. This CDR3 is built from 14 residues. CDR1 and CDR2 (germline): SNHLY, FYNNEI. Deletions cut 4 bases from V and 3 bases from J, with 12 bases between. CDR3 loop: CASSGTRSEETQYF. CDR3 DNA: TGTGCCAGCAGTGGAACCCGCAGCGAAGAGACCCAGTACTTC.

CDR3 residues: CASSRRLAGGFEQFF. The CDR3 DNA reads TGTGCCAGCAGCCGCCGACTAGCGGGAGGATTTGAGCAGTTCTTC. The chain couples TRBV3-1 (or the pseudogene TRBV3-2) to TRBJ2-1, with TRBD2 matching over 13 bases. Losses at the gene ends were 4 bases for V and 9 bases for J; bases not matched to a gene: 6. This CDR3 spans 15 amino acids. The germline gives CDR1 LGHDT, CDR2 YNNKEL (reference sequence).